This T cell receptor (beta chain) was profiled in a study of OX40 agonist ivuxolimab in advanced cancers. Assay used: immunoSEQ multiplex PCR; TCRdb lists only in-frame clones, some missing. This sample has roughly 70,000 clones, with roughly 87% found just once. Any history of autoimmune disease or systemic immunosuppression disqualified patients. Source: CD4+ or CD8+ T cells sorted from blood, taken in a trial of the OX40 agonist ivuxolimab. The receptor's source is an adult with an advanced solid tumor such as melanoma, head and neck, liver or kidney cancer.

The CDR3 DNA reads as TGTGCCATCAGTTCAGGCGGGACAGGGACTTTCAATCAGCCCCAGCATTTT. This gives the protein CAISSGGTGTFNQPQHF. The V gene is TRBV10-3, the J gene TRBJ1-5; 9 bases are a match to TRBD1. V trimming: 5 bases; J trimming: 3 bases; junction bases outside the gene matches: 11. CDR1 is ENHRY and CDR2 is SYGVKD in the germline V gene. The CDR3 contains 17 residues.